Shown below are 5 T cell receptor beta chains from a single sample sequenced in a study of T cell clonality in common variable immunodeficiency. Libraries were prepared by immunoSEQ multiplex PCR; TCRdb keeps only in-frame clonotypes and omits some of them. The sample has approximately 57,000 clones, none seen only once. Material: peripheral blood mononuclear cells. The receptors derive from a person aged 18 to 75 in good health.

This clone was counted many times. The DNA read from the CDR3 is TGCGCCAGCAGTAGACTAGCGGGAGACTACAATGAG. Translating it yields CASSRLAGDYNE. In full, the CDR3 is CASSRLAGDYNEQFF. The J gene is TRBJ2-1, the V gene TRBV10-1; TRBD2 aligns across 12 bases. The read ends 3 residues early relative to the CDR3; the germline J gene fills the gap. This CDR3 comprises 15 residues. V was clipped by 5 bases and J by 3 bases; unmatched bases: 2. Germline loops: CDR1 WNHNN, CDR2 SYGVQD (reference sequence).

In the case of this clone: Sequencing ends 3 residues short of the CDR3 end; the germline J gene provides the rest. The rearrangement links TRBV11-2 to TRBJ1-4, with TRBD1 identical over 7 bases. Germline V gene lookup returns CDR1 SGHAT and CDR2 FQNNGV. The CDR3 loop spans 15 amino acids. The V gene end was trimmed by 6 bases and the J gene end by 8 bases; junction bases not matched to a gene: 12. The sequenced CDR3 bases are TGTGCCAGCAGTGAGGGACAGTTTGTAGGAGAAAAA. Translation gives CASSEGQFVGEK. The whole CDR3 region reads CASSEGQFVGEKLFF.

With regard to this clone: At one of its ends the junction is not consistent with the germline gene, which may arise from a read error. The read terminates 3 residues ahead of where the CDR3 ends, so the germline J gene completes it. Distinct nucleotide sequences in the sample also encode this CDR3. The rearrangement joins TRBV19 to TRBJ1-2; 12 bases are shared with TRBD1. The CDR3 loop spans 13 amino acids. CDR1 and CDR2 from the germline V gene are LNHDA and SQIVND (reference sequence). The chain's CDR3 is CASRDRGRDGYTF. The covered CDR3 bases are TGTGCCAGCCGGGACAGGGGGCGCGATGGA.

This clone came up many times. The read is 3 residues too short to cover the CDR3 end, so that end is filled in from the germline J gene. The chain links TRBV19 to TRBJ2-5, with 7 positions matching TRBD1. The CDR3 has 13 amino acids. V lost 9 bases, J lost 7 bases, and 11 bases stayed unmatched. CDR1 and CDR2 (germline): LNHDA, SQIVND (reference sequence). CDR3 bases read: TGTGCCAGCTCTGGGACAGCACGGGGGACC. Translating gives CASSGTARGT. The whole CDR3 sequence reads CASSGTARGTQYF.

This clone showed up many times. The read halts 3 residues ahead of the CDR3 end, with the missing end drawn from the germline J gene. The chain is built from TRBV7-9 and TRBJ1-2; possible D gene TRBD1, 5 bases. CDR1 and CDR2 (germline): SEHNR, FQNEAQ (reference sequence). The V end was cut by 5 bases, the J end by 3 bases, with 13 bases between. There are 14 residues in the CDR3. The CDR3 sequence: CASSLLDSYYGYTF. The CDR3 DNA, read in part, is TGTGCCAGCAGCCTACTTGACAGCTACTATGGC.